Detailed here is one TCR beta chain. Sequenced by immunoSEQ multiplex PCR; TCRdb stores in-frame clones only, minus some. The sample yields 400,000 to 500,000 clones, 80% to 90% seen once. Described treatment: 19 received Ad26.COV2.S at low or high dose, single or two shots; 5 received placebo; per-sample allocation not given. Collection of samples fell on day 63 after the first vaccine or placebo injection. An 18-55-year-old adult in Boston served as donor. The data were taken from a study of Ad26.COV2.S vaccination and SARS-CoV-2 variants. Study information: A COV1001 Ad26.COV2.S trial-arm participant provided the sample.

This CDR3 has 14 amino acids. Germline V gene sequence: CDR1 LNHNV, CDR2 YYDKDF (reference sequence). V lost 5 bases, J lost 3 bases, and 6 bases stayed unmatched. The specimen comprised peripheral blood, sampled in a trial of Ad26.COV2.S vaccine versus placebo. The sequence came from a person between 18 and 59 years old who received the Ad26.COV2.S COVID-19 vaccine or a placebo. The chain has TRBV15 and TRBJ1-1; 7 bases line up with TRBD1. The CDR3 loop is CATSAWTGHTEAFF. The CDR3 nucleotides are TGTGCCACCAGCGCCTGGACAGGCCACACTGAAGCTTTCTTT. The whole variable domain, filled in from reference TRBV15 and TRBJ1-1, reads DAMVIQNPRYQVTQFGKPVTLSCSQTLNHNVMYWYQQKSSQAPKLLFHYYDKDFNNEADTPDNFQSRRPNTSFCFLDIRSPGLGDTAMYLCATSAWTGHTEAFFGQGTRLTVV.